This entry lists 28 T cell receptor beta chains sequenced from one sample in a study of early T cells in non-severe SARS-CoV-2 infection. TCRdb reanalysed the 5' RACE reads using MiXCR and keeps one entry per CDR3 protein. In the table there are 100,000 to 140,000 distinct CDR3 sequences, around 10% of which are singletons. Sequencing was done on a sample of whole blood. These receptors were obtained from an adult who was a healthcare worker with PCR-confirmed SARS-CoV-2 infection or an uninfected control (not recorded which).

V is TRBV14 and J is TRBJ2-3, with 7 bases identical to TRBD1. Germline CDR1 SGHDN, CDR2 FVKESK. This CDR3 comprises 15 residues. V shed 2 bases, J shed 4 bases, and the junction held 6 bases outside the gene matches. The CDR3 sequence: CASSQQGQQPDTQYF. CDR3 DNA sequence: TGTGCCAGCAGCCAACAGGGACAGCAACCAGATACGCAGTATTTT. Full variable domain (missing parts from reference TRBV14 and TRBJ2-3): EAGVTQFPSHSVIEKGQTVTLRCDPISGHDNLYWYRRVMGKEIKFLLHFVKESKQDESGMPNNRFLAERTGGTYSTLKVQPAELEDSGVYFCASSQQGQQPDTQYFGPGTRLTVL.

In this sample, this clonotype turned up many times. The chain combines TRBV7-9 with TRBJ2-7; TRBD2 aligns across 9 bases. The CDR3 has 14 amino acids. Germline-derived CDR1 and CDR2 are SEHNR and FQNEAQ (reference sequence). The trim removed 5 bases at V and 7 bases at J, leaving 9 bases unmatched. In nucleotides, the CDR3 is TGTGCCAGCAGCAGACTAGCGGATACGAGGGAGCAGTACTTC. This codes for CASSRLADTREQYF.

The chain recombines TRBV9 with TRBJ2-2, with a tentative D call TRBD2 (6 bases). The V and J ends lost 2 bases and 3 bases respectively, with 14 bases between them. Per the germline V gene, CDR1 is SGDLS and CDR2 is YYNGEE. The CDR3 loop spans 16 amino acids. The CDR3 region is CASSVGGGPDTGELFF. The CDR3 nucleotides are TGTGCCAGCAGCGTGGGGGGTGGCCCCGACACCGGGGAGCTGTTTTTT.

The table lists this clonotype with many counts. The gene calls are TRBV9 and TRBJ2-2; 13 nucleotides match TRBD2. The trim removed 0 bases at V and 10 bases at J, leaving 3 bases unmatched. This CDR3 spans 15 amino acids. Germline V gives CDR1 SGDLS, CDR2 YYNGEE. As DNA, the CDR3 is TGTGCCAGCAGCGTAGATGGACTAGCGGGGGTGGAGCTGTTTTTT. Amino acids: CASSVDGLAGVELFF.

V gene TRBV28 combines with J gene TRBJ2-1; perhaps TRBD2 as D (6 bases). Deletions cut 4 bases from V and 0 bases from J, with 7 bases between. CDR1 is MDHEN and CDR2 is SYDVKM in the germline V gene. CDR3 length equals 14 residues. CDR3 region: CASSSGSSYNEQFF. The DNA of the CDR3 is TGTGCCAGCAGTTCCGGGAGCTCCTACAATGAGCAGTTCTTC.

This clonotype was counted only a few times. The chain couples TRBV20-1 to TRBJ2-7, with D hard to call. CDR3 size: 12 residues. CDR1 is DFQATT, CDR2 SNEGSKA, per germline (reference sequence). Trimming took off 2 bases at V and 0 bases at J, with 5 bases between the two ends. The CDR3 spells CSARLNSYEQYF. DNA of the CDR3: TGCAGTGCTAGACTAAACTCCTACGAGCAGTACTTC.

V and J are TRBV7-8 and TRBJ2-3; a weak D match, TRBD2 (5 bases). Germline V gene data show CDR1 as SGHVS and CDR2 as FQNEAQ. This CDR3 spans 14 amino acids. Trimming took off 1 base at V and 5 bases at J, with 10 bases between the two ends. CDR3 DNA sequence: TGTGCCAGCAGCTTAGGGCTAGCAATAGATACGCAGTATTTT. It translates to CASSLGLAIDTQYF.

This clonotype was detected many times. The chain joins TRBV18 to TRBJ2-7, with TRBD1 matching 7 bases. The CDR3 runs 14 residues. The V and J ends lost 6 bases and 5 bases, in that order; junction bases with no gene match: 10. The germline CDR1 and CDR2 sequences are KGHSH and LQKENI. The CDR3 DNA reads TGTGCCAGCTCTCACAGACAGGGACGGGACGAGCAGTACTTC. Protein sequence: CASSHRQGRDEQYF.

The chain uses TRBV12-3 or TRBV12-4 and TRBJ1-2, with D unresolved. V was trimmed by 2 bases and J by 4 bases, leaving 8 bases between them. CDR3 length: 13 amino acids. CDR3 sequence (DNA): TGTGCCAGCAGTTTAAGTAACAGCTATGGCTACACCTTC. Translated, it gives CASSLSNSYGYTF.

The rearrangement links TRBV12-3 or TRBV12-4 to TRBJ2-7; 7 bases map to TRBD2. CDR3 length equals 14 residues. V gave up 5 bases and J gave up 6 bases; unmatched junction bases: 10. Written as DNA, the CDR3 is TGTGCCAGCAGTCCCGGCGGGGGAGCCGGCGAGCAGTACTTC. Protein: CASSPGGGAGEQYF.

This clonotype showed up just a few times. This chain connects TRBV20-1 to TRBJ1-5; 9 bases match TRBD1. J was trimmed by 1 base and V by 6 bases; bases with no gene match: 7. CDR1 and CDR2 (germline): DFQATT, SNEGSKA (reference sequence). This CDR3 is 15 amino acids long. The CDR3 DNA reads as TGCAGTGCCCGATACAGGGGGCTAAGCAATCAGCCCCAGCATTTT. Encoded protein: CSARYRGLSNQPQHF.

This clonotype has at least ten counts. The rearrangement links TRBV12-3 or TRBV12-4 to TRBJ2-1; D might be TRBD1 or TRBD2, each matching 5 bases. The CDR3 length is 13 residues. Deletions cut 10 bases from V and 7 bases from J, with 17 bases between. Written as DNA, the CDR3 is TGTGCCACCAGGGACCAGTCTTTTAATGAGCAGTTCTTC. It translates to CATRDQSFNEQFF.

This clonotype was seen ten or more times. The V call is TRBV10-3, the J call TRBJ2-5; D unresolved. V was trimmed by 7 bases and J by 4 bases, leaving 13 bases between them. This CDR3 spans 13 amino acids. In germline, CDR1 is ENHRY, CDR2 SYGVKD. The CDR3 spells CAINKNVAETQYF. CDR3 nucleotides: TGTGCCATCAACAAAAACGTCGCAGAGACCCAGTACTTC.

This CDR3 is CSALKTSGSLGFEQFF. CDR3 coding DNA: TGCAGTGCTTTAAAAACTAGCGGGAGTCTAGGGTTTGAGCAGTTCTTC. The chain couples TRBV20-1 to TRBJ2-1; 11 bases match TRBD2. CDR3 length: 16 residues. Trimming removed 5 bases from V and 9 bases from J; junction bases left unmatched: 15. Looked up from germline, CDR1 is DFQATT and CDR2 is SNEGSKA (reference sequence).

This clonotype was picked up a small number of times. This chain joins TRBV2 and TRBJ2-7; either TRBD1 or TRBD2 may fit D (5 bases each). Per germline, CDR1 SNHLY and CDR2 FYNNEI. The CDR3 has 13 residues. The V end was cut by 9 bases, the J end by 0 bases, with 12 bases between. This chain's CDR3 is CARARDPSYEQYF. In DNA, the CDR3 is TGTGCCAGAGCCAGGGACCCCTCCTACGAGCAGTACTTC.

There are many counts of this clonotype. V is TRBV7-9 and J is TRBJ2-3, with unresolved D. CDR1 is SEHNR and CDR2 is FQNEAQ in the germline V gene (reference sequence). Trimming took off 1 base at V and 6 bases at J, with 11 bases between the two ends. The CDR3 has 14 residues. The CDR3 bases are TGTGCCAGCAGCTTAGAGCTGGGGTTTGATACGCAGTATTTT. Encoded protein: CASSLELGFDTQYF.

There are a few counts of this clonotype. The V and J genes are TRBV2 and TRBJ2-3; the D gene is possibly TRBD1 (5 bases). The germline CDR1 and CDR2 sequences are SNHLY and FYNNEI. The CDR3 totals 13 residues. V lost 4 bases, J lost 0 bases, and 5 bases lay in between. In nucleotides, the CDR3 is TGTGCCAGCAGTGGACAGAGCACAGATACGCAGTATTTT. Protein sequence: CASSGQSTDTQYF.

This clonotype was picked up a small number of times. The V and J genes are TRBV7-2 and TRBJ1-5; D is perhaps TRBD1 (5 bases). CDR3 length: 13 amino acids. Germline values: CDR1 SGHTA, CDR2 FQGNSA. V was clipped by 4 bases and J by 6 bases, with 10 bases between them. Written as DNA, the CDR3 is TGTGCCAGCAGCTCCGGGACGGGTCAGCCCCAGCATTTT. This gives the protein CASSSGTGQPQHF. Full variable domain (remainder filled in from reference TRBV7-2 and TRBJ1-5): GAGVSQSPSNKVTEKGKDVELRCDPISGHTALYWYRQSLGQGLEFLIYFQGNSAPDKSGLPSDRFSAERTGGSVSTLTIQRTQQEDSAVYLCASSSGTGQPQHFGDGTRLSIL.

The CDR3 loop is CASSRGTGRYEQYF. The CDR3 coding sequence is TGCGCCAGCAGCCGCGGGACAGGGCGGTACGAGCAGTACTTC. The gene calls are TRBV4-3 and TRBJ2-7, with 9 bases fitting TRBD1. Germline trimming cut 4 bases from V and 4 bases from J; bases unmatched to any gene: 5. Germline CDR1 is LGHNA and CDR2 is YSLEER. CDR3 length equals 14 residues.

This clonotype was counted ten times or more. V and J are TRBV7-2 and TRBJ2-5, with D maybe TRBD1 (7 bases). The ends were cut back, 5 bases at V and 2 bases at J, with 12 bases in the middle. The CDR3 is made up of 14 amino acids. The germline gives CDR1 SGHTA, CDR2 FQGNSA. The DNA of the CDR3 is TGTGCCAGCAGCCCACAGGGGAGGCAAGAGACCCAGTACTTC. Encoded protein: CASSPQGRQETQYF.

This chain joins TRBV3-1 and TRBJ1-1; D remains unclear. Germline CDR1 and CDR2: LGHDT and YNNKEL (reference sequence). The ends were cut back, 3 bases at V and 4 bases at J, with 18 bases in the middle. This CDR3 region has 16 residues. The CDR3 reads CASSQEWSGLGTEAFF. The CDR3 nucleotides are TGTGCCAGCAGCCAGGAATGGTCGGGGTTAGGCACTGAAGCTTTCTTT.

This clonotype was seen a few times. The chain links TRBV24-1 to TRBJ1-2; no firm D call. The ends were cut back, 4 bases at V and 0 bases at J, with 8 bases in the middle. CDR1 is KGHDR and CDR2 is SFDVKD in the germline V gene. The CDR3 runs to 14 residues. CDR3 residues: CATSDYQANYGYTF. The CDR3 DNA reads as TGTGCCACCAGTGACTACCAAGCTAACTATGGCTACACCTTC.

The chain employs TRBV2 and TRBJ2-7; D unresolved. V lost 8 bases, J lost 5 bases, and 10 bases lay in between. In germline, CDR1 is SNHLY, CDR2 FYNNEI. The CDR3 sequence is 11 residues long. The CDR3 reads CASRDFDEQYF. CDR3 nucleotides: TGTGCCAGCCGAGACTTTGACGAGCAGTACTTC.

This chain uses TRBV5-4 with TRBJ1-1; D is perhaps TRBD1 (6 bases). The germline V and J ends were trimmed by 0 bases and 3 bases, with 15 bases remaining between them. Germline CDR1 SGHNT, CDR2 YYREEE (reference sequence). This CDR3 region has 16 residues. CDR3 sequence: CASSLGGHSGDTEAFF. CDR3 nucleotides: TGTGCCAGCAGCTTGGGGGGACACTCCGGTGACACTGAAGCTTTCTTT.

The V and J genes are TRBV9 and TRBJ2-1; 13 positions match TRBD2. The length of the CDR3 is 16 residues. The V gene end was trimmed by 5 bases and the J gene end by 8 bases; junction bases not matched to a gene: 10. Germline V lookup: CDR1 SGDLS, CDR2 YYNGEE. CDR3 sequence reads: CASSSRTSGSGYEQFF. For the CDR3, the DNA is TGTGCCAGCAGTTCGCGGACTAGCGGGAGTGGTTATGAGCAGTTCTTC.

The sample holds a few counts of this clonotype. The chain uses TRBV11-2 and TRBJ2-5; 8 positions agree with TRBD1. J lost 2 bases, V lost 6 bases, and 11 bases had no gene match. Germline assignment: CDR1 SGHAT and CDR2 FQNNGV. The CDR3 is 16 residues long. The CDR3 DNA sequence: TGTGCCAGCAGTCGAGGTTTCCGGACAGGGCAAGAGACCCAGTACTTC. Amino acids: CASSRGFRTGQETQYF.

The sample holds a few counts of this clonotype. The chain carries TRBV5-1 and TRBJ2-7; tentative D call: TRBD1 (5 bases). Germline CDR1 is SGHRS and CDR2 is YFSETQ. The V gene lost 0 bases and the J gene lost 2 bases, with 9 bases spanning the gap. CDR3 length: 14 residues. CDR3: CASSLVQETYEQYF. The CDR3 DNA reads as TGCGCCAGCAGCTTGGTACAGGAAACCTACGAGCAGTACTTC.

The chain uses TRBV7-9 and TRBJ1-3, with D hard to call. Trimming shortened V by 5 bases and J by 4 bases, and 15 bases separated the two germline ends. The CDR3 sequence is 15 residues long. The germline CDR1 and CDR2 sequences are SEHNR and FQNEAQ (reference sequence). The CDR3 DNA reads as TGTGCCAGCAGCACCTCAGGCTACACCGGAAACACCATATATTTT. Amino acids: CASSTSGYTGNTIYF. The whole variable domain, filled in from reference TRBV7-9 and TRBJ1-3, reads DTGVSQNPRHKITKRGQNVTFRCDPISEHNRLYWYRQTLGQGPEFLTYFQNEAQLEKSRLLSDRFSAERPKGSFSTLEIQRTEQGDSAMYLCASSTSGYTGNTIYFGEGSWLTVV.